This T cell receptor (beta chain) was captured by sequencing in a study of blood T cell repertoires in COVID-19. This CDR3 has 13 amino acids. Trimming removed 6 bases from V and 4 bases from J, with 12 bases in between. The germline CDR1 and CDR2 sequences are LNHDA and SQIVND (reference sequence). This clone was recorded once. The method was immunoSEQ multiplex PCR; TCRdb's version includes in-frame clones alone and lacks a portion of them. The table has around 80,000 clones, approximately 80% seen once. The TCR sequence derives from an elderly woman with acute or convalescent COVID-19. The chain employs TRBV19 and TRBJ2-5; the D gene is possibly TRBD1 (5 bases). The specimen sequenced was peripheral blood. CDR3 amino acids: CASSDQGRETQYF. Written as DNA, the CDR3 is TGTGCCAGTAGCGATCAGGGTAGAGAGACCCAGTACTTC. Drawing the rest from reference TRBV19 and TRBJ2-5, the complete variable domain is DGGITQSPKYLFRKEGQNVTLSCEQNLNHDAMYWYRQDPGQGLRLIYYSQIVNDFQKGDIAEGYSVSREKKESFPLTVTSAQKNPTAFYLCASSDQGRETQYFGPGTRLLVL.